The 32 T cell receptor beta chains presented below share a single source sample, sequenced in a study of blood T cell repertoires in COVID-19. Assay used: immunoSEQ multiplex PCR; TCRdb lists only in-frame clones, some missing. The data hold around 46,000 clones, with around 85% observed a single time. Material for sequencing was peripheral blood. These receptors were obtained from a human donor in a cohort sampled during active COVID-19.

The chain carries TRBV11-1 and TRBJ1-1, with 8 bases identical to TRBD1. The trim removed 4 bases at V and 6 bases at J, leaving 13 bases unmatched. CDR1 and CDR2 (germline): SGHAT, FQDESV (reference sequence). The CDR3 totals 16 residues. DNA for the CDR3: TGTGCCAGCAGCTCTCACCTGACAGGGGACGGGCCTGAAGCTTTCTTT. Translating it yields CASSSHLTGDGPEAFF.

The chain has TRBV6-6 and TRBJ2-7; 7 bases match TRBD2. CDR3 length equals 16 residues. J was trimmed by 2 bases and V by 0 bases; bases with no gene match: 7. Looked up from germline, CDR1 is MNHNY and CDR2 is SVGAGI (reference sequence). Here the CDR3 reads CASSYSGGADPYEQYF. The CDR3 DNA is TGTGCCAGCAGTTACTCGGGAGGGGCGGATCCCTACGAGCAGTACTTC.

The V gene is TRBV27, the J gene TRBJ1-1; tentatively, D is TRBD1 (6 bases). The CDR3 spans 19 residues. Germline lookup yields CDR1 MNHEY and CDR2 SMNVEV (reference sequence). Trimming took off 4 bases at V and 0 bases at J, with 24 bases between the two ends. DNA of the CDR3: TGTGCCAGCAGTTCCCCTGGGTTGGACAGAGGAAATATGAACACTGAAGCTTTCTTT. Residues: CASSSPGLDRGNMNTEAFF.

V gene TRBV2 combines with J gene TRBJ1-2; TRBD1 aligns across 8 bases. Trimming at V came to 6 bases and at J to 3 bases, leaving 3 bases not matched to a gene. The CDR3 runs 13 residues. Germline values: CDR1 SNHLY, CDR2 FYNNEI. The CDR3 spells CASRSRGHYGYTF. In nucleotides, the CDR3 is TGTGCCAGCAGGAGCAGGGGGCACTATGGCTACACCTTC. The full variable domain, rest sourced from reference TRBV2 and TRBJ1-2, is EPEVTQTPSHQVTQMGQEVILRCVPISNHLYFYWYRQILGQKVEFLVSFYNNEISEKSEIFDDQFSVERPDGSNFTLKIRSTKLEDSAMYFCASRSRGHYGYTFGSGTRLTVV.

The V and J genes are TRBV19 and TRBJ1-4, with D uncertain. This CDR3 is 11 amino acids long. Germline CDR1 reads LNHDA; CDR2 reads SQIVND (reference sequence). V was cut by 7 bases and J by 11 bases, with 11 bases left in between. Here the CDR3 DNA reads TGTGCCAGTAAGGAAGGAGGGAAACTGTTTTTT. Protein sequence: CASKEGGKLFF.

This sequence joins TRBV1 and TRBJ2-5; the DNA was not used to check the table's D call, TRBD2. TRBV1 has pseudogene status. This CDR3 is built from 19 residues. CDR3 sequence reads: CTSSQDPTGLAGGGETQYF. CDR3 nucleotides: TGCACCAGCAGCCAAGATCCGACCGGTCTAGCGGGGGGAGGGGAGACCCAGTACTTC.

The CDR3 nucleotides read TGTGCCAGCAGTCAACCAGACAGGGCTAGAGCTTTCTTT. Its translation: CASSQPDRARAFF. The rearrangement uses TRBV28 and TRBJ1-1; 7 bases are shared with TRBD1. Germline values: CDR1 MDHEN, CDR2 SYDVKM. The CDR3 runs to 13 residues. Germline trimming cut 5 bases from V and 10 bases from J; bases unmatched to any gene: 10.

This chain links TRBV18 with TRBJ1-1; tentatively, D is TRBD1 (5 bases). V lost 2 bases to trimming and J lost 4 bases, with 8 bases between them. This CDR3 is 13 amino acids long. Looked up from germline, CDR1 is KGHSH and CDR2 is LQKENI. The CDR3 region is CASSPVGGTEAFF. CDR3 nucleotide sequence: TGTGCCAGCTCACCAGTGGGGGGCACTGAAGCTTTCTTT.

The chain couples TRBV6-5 to TRBJ1-1; 12 nucleotides match TRBD1. The CDR3 spans 16 residues. J gave up 6 bases and V 2 bases, and 7 bases lay outside the gene matches. Looked up from germline, CDR1 is MNHEY and CDR2 is SVGAGI. CDR3 in amino acids: CASSYAGTGGIAEAFF. The CDR3 DNA reads as TGTGCCAGCAGTTACGCCGGGACAGGGGGCATCGCTGAAGCTTTCTTT.

The J gene is TRBJ2-7, the V gene TRBV5-1; 9 bases match TRBD2. The CDR3 has 15 residues. Germline V lookup: CDR1 SGHRS, CDR2 YFSETQ. The V segment lost 0 bases and the J segment 1 base; nucleotides outside the gene matches: 2. The CDR3 loop reads CASSLEAGGSYEQYF. The CDR3 DNA reads TGCGCCAGCAGCTTGGAGGCGGGAGGGTCCTACGAGCAGTACTTC.

The chain combines TRBV27 with TRBJ1-4; a possible D gene is TRBD1 (5 bases). Trimming left V 6 bases short and J 7 bases short, with 21 bases between. Germline V lookup: CDR1 MNHEY, CDR2 SMNVEV (reference sequence). The CDR3 has 16 residues. The CDR3 DNA sequence: TGTGCCAGCAGCCCTAACGGGACTCCTGGGAGTGAAAAACTGTTTTTT. It codes for CASSPNGTPGSEKLFF.

The rearrangement uses TRBV6-5 and TRBJ2-5; possibly TRBD2 for D (5 bases). Trimming took off 7 bases at V and 5 bases at J, with 17 bases between the two ends. CDR1 is MNHEY, CDR2 SVGAGI, per germline. CDR3 length equals 14 residues. For the CDR3, the DNA is TGTGCCAGCATCTTCCGCACGGAGGAGGAGACCCAGTACTTC. As protein: CASIFRTEEETQYF.

The chain combines TRBV2 with TRBJ2-7; 11 bases are shared with TRBD2. Unmatched junction bases numbered 9, after V lost 7 bases and J lost 1 base. Germline V gene lookup returns CDR1 SNHLY and CDR2 FYNNEI. This CDR3 contains 16 residues. As DNA, the CDR3 is TGTGCCAGCACCGGATTGACTAGCGGGGAGTCCTACGAGCAGTACTTC. Translating it yields CASTGLTSGESYEQYF.

This sequence joins TRBV13 and TRBJ1-6; no firm D call. CDR1 and CDR2 from the germline V gene are PRHDT and FYEKMQ (reference sequence). This CDR3 comprises 12 residues. V lost 1 base and J 10 bases, leaving 5 bases between the germline ends. Here the CDR3 reads CASSLASSPLHF. CDR3 coding DNA: TGTGCCAGCAGCTTAGCTTCGTCACCCCTCCACTTT.

This clone was recorded a few times. This chain uses TRBV6-4 with TRBJ2-1; D uncertain. CDR1 and CDR2 (germline): MRHNA, SNTAGT. CDR3 size: 13 residues. The germline V and J ends were trimmed by 3 bases and 3 bases, with 6 bases remaining between them. CDR3 nucleotides: TGTGCCAGCAGTGAGGCAGACTACAATGAGCAGTTCTTC. Translation gives CASSEADYNEQFF.

This chain joins TRBV2 and TRBJ2-5; possible D gene TRBD2, 6 bases. The V end lost 8 bases, the J end lost 5 bases, and 18 bases lay between the germline ends. The CDR3 contains 14 residues. CDR1 SNHLY and CDR2 FYNNEI come from the germline V gene. This chain's CDR3 is CASRRGSGGETQYF. DNA of the CDR3: TGTGCCAGCCGTCGGGGGAGTGGTGGGGAGACCCAGTACTTC.

V is TRBV5-5 and J is TRBJ1-1; D not resolved. CDR3 length equals 14 residues. CDR1 SGHKS and CDR2 YYEKEE come from the germline V gene (reference sequence). Trimming left V 4 bases short and J 5 bases short, with 15 bases between. CDR3 in DNA: TGTGCCAGCAGCCGACGGGATGGAGGGACTGAAGCTTTCTTT. Its protein is CASSRRDGGTEAFF.

This chain links TRBV29-1 with TRBJ1-4; TRBD1 agrees at 8 bases. The V gene end was trimmed by 3 bases and the J gene end by 8 bases; junction bases not matched to a gene: 5. The germline gives CDR1 SQVTM, CDR2 ANQGSEA. This CDR3 has 13 residues. Written as DNA, the CDR3 is TGCAGCGTTGATGTGGGGACAGGAGAAAAACTGTTTTTT. Translated, it gives CSVDVGTGEKLFF.

This clone was recorded only once. The CDR3 loop reads CASSRSYEQYF. In DNA, the CDR3 is TGTGCCAGCAGCCGGTCCTACGAGCAGTACTTC. This chain joins TRBV7-9 and TRBJ2-7; D is ambiguous. The CDR3 is made up of 11 amino acids. V was cut by 5 bases and J by 1 base, with 3 bases left in between. Looked up from germline, CDR1 is SEHNR and CDR2 is FQNEAQ (reference sequence).

The chain's CDR3 is CASRIGETSYEQYF. The CDR3 DNA is TGTGCCAGCAGGATAGGGGAAACTTCCTACGAGCAGTACTTC. V and J are TRBV7-9 and TRBJ2-7, with D possibly matching TRBD1 (5 bases). Germline V lookup: CDR1 SEHNR, CDR2 FQNEAQ (reference sequence). Trimming shortened V by 6 bases and J by 1 base, and 13 bases separated the two germline ends. This CDR3 has 14 amino acids.

This clone was counted a single time. The CDR3 DNA reads TGTGCCAGCAGTTACTCGACAGTGAACACTGAAGCTTTCTTT. Translation: CASSYSTVNTEAFF. The chain joins TRBV6-2 or TRBV6-3 to TRBJ1-1; D is possibly TRBD1 (5 bases). The CDR3 covers 14 residues. CDR1 and CDR2 (germline): MNHEY, SVGEGT. V lost 0 bases and J lost 0, with 5 bases in between.

V and J are TRBV28 and TRBJ2-7; TRBD2 matches 7 bases. The CDR3 spans 13 residues. CDR1 is MDHEN, CDR2 SYDVKM, per germline. With V trimmed by 5 bases and J by 7 bases, 8 bases remained unmatched. The CDR3 region is CASSRGDQGEQYF. The CDR3 DNA is TGTGCCAGCAGTCGGGGGGACCAGGGAGAGCAGTACTTC.

The gene calls are TRBV9 and TRBJ1-6; D call uncertain. This CDR3 region has 14 residues. Between the trimmed V and J ends, which lost 3 bases and 5 bases, there was a span of 9 bases. Germline V gene data show CDR1 as SGDLS and CDR2 as YYNGEE. This CDR3 reads CASSGQTDNSPLHF. The CDR3 DNA sequence: TGTGCCAGCAGCGGACAAACCGATAATTCACCCCTCCACTTT.

The chain employs TRBV14 and TRBJ1-6; D uncertain. V gave up 3 bases and J gave up 14 bases, with 11 bases separating them. This CDR3 is 12 amino acids long. CDR1 SGHDN and CDR2 FVKESK come from the germline V gene. CDR3 sequence reads: CASSHEVESLHF. For the CDR3, the DNA is TGTGCCAGCAGCCATGAGGTCGAATCCCTCCACTTT.

Only one count was recorded for this clone. This chain uses TRBV30 with TRBJ1-4; TRBD1 aligns across 12 bases. Germline V gives CDR1 GTSNPN, CDR2 SVGIG (reference sequence). J lost 4 bases, V lost 3 bases, and 6 bases had no gene match. CDR3 size: 16 residues. For the CDR3, the DNA is TGTGCCTGGAGCGAGGGACAGGGGGCTGTTAATGAAAAACTGTTTTTT. Protein: CAWSEGQGAVNEKLFF.

This chain links TRBV6-6 with TRBJ2-3; 15 positions agree with TRBD2. The CDR3 is made up of 14 amino acids. Germline CDR1 and CDR2: MNHNY and SVGAGI (reference sequence). V lost 6 bases and J lost 6; bases outside the gene matches: 1. The CDR3 region has the DNA TGTGCCAGCAGAGGGACTAGCGGGAGGGATACGCAGTATTTT. It yields the protein CASRGTSGRDTQYF.

The genes are TRBV18 and TRBJ1-1; D gene unclear. Trimming shortened V by 4 bases and J by 3 bases, and 6 bases separated the two germline ends. CDR3 length equals 12 residues. Looked up from germline, CDR1 is KGHSH and CDR2 is LQKENI. For the CDR3, the DNA is TGTGCCAGCTCACTCTATTACACTGAAGCTTTCTTT. This translates into CASSLYYTEAFF. Full variable domain (remainder filled in from reference TRBV18 and TRBJ1-1): NAGVMQNPRHLVRRRGQEARLRCSPMKGHSHVYWYRQLPEEGLKFMVYLQKENIIDESGMPKERFSAEFPKEGPSILRIQQVVRGDSAAYFCASSLYYTEAFFGQGTRLTVV.

The V call is TRBV27, the J call TRBJ1-2; tentatively, D is TRBD1 (6 bases). Trimming left V 5 bases short and J 0 bases short, with 22 bases between. Germline V CDR1 and CDR2: MNHEY, SMNVEV (reference sequence). CDR3 length: 18 residues. The CDR3 region is CASSKTQGTLFTNYGYTF. Written as DNA, the CDR3 is TGTGCCAGCAGTAAAACACAGGGAACCCTTTTTACTAACTATGGCTACACCTTC.

The rearrangement uses TRBV2 and TRBJ1-3, with D unclear. This CDR3 spans 14 amino acids. The germline V gene has CDR1 SNHLY and CDR2 FYNNEI. V shed 8 bases and J shed 0 bases, with 11 bases lying between them. The CDR3 DNA is TGTGCCAGCTCTAGCGGAGGCTCTGGAAACACCATATATTTT. It encodes CASSSGGSGNTIYF.

This rearrangement joins TRBV27 to TRBJ1-2; tentative D call: TRBD1 (6 bases). The V and J ends lost 4 bases and 2 bases respectively, with 14 bases between them. Looked up from germline, CDR1 is MNHEY and CDR2 is SMNVEV (reference sequence). This CDR3 contains 15 residues. CDR3 sequence: CASSSMDSLNYGYTF. The CDR3 DNA reads as TGTGCCAGCAGTTCTATGGACAGTCTAAACTATGGCTACACCTTC.

J is TRBJ1-1 and V is TRBV18; no firm D call. There are 15 residues in the CDR3. V lost 3 bases and J 2 bases, leaving 13 bases between the germline ends. CDR1 KGHSH and CDR2 LQKENI come from the germline V gene. The CDR3 coding sequence is TGTGCCAGCTCACCTATAAATCTTGTTAACACTGAAGCTTTCTTT. Its translation is CASSPINLVNTEAFF. Looking up the rest from reference TRBV18 and TRBJ1-1 gives the full variable domain: NAGVMQNPRHLVRRRGQEARLRCSPMKGHSHVYWYRQLPEEGLKFMVYLQKENIIDESGMPKERFSAEFPKEGPSILRIQQVVRGDSAAYFCASSPINLVNTEAFFGQGTRLTVV.

The count of this clone is one. The rearrangement links TRBV5-1 to TRBJ1-4; the match to TRBD1 covers 9 bases. The germline V gene encodes CDR1 SGHRS and CDR2 YFSETQ. This CDR3 comprises 15 residues. The J segment lost 8 bases and the V segment lost 0 bases, leaving 5 bases of the junction unmatched. CDR3 protein: CASSLGDRAGEKLFF. In DNA, the CDR3 is TGCGCCAGCAGCTTGGGGGACAGGGCGGGAGAAAAACTGTTTTTT.